The clone carrying this T cell receptor beta chain showed up just a few times. This sample is drawn from a study of metastatic and nonmetastatic thyroid tumors. At the level of the study: Repertoire comparisons spanned blood and tumor or nodule tissue from malignant and benign thyroid patients.

Ahead of thyroid surgery, no patient had received treatment of any kind. Looked up from germline, CDR1 is SGHVS and CDR2 is FQNEAQ. The CDR3 length is 16 residues. J lost 5 bases, V lost 5 bases, and 10 bases had no gene match. TCRdb called clones again from the PCR reads with MiXCR. The data show about 5,900 clones, almost 35% seen once. The specimen was adjacent normal tissue. The sequence was collected from a male donor with papillary thyroid cancer or a benign thyroid nodule (not recorded which). Some clones in this sample may be carry-over from other donors' samples. This chain links TRBV7-8 with TRBJ2-3; 10 nucleotides align to TRBD2. This CDR3 reads CASSRGAGGAKDTQYF. The CDR3 region has the DNA TGTGCCAGCAGCCGTGGAGCGGGGGGGGCCAAAGATACGCAGTATTTT. Together with reference TRBV7-8 and TRBJ2-3, the CDR3 gives the full variable domain: GAGVSQSPRYKVAKRGQDVALRCDPISGHVSLFWYQQALGQGPEFLTYFQNEAQLDKSGLPSDRFFAERPEGSVSTLKIQRTQQEDSAVYLCASSRGAGGAKDTQYFGPGTRLTVL.